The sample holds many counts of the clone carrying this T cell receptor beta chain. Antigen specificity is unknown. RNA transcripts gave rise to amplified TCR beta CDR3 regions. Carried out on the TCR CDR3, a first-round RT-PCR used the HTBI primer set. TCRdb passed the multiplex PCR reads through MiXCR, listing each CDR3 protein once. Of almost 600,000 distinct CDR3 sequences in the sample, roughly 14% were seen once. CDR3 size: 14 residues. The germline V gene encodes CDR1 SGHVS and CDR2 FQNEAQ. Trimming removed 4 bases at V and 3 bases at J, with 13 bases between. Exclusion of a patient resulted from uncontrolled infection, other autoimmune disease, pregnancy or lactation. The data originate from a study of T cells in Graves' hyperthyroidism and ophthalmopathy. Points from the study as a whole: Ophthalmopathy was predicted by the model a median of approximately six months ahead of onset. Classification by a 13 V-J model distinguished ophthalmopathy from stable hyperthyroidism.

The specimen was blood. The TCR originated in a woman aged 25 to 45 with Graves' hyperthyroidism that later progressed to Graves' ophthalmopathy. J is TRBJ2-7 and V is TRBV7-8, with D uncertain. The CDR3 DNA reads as TGTGCCAGCAGCTCGGCTTGGAGCCGCTACGAGCAGTACTTC. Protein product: CASSSAWSRYEQYF.